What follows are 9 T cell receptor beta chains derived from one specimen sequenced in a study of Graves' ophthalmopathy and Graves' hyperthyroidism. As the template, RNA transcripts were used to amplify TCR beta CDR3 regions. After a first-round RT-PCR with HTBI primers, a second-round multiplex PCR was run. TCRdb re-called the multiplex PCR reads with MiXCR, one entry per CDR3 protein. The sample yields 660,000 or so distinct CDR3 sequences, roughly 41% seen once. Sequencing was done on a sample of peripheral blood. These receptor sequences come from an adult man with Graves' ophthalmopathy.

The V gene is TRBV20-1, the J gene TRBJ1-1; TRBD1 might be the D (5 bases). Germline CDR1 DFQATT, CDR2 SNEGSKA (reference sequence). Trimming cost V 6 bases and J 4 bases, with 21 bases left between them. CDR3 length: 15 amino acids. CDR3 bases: TGCAGTGCCCCGTTGCGGGGGTTTTGGGTCACTGAAGCTTTCTTT. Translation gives CSAPLRGFWVTEAFF.

In DNA form, the CDR3 reads TGTGCCAGCAGCGTTGGGGGCCAGTCCTATGGCTACACCTTC. Amino acids: CASSVGGQSYGYTF. This sequence joins TRBV25-1 and TRBJ1-2, with a possible D match to TRBD1 (6 bases). The germline gives CDR1 MGHDK, CDR2 SYGVNS. V gave up 6 bases and J gave up 4 bases, with 15 bases separating them. This CDR3 is 14 amino acids long.

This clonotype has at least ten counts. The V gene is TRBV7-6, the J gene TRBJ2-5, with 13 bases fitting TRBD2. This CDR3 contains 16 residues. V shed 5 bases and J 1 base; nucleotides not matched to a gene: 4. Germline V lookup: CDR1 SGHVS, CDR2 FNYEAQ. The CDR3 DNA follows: TGTGCCAGCAGCCCTGGACTAGCGGGAGCCCAAGAGACCCAGTACTTC. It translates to CASSPGLAGAQETQYF.

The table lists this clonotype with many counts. CDR3 residues: CASSTEYNQPQHF. CDR3 sequence (DNA): TGTGCCAGCAGTACGGAGTACAATCAGCCCCAGCATTTT. This chain connects TRBV12-3 or TRBV12-4 to TRBJ1-5, with D uncertain. The CDR3 runs 13 residues. The V and J ends lost 5 bases and 3 bases respectively, with 8 bases between them.

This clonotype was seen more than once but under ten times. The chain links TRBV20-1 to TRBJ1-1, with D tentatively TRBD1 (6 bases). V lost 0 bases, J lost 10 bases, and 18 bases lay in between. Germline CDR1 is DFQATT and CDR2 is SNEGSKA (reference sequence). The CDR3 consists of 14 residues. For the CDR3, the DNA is TGCAGTGCTAGAGACGTCAGGTGGGGGCTAGGAGCTTTCTTT. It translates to CSARDVRWGLGAFF.

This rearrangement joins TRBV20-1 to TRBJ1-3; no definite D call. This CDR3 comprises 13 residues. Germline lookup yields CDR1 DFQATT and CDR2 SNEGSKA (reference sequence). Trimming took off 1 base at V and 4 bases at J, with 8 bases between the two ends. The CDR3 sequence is CSARVAAGNTIYF. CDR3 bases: TGCAGTGCTAGAGTAGCGGCAGGAAACACCATATATTTT.

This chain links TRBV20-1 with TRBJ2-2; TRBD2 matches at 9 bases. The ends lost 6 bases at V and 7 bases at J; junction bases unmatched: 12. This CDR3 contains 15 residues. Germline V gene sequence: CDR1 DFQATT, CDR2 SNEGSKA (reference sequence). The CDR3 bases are TGCAGTGCACGGGACTTGAGCGGGGGGAACGGGGAGCTGTTTTTT. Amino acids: CSARDLSGGNGELFF.

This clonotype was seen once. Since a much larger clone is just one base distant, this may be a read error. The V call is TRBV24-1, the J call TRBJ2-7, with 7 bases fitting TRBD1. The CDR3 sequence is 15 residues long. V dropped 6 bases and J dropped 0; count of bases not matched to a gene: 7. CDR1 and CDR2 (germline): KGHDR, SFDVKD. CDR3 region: CATSYSGTVSYEQYF. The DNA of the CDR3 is TGTGCCACCAGTTACTCCGGGACAGTCTCCTACGAGCAGTACTTC.

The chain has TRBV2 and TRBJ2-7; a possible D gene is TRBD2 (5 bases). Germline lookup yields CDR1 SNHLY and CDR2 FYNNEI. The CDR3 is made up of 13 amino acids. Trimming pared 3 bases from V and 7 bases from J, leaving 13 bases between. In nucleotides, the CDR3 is TGTGCCAGCAGTGAGGCCCGACGGGGTGAGCAGTACTTC. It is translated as CASSEARRGEQYF.